These 23 T cell receptor beta chains originate from one sample sequenced in a study of cytomegalovirus exposure and HLA in healthy donors. In the PCR, 60 Vbeta and 13 Jbeta primers were used. The method was immunoSEQ multiplex PCR; TCRdb's version includes in-frame clones alone and lacks a portion of them. The sample has 150,000 to 200,000 clones, roughly 80% seen once. Sequenced sample: PBMCs. The receptor source for this set is a woman aged 45-59 years in good health and CMV-seronegative.

The chain recombines TRBV7-9 with TRBJ2-5; 7 nucleotides agree with TRBD1. Unmatched junction bases numbered 8, after V lost 0 bases and J lost 1 base. Germline CDR1 reads SEHNR; CDR2 reads FQNEAQ (reference sequence). This CDR3 is 17 amino acids long. For the CDR3, the DNA is TGTGCCAGCAGCTTAGCGTCAGGGGGTACGGGCCAAGAGACCCAGTACTTC. Translating gives CASSLASGGTGQETQYF.

V is TRBV19 and J is TRBJ2-2; 7 bases are shared with TRBD2. CDR1 and CDR2 from the germline V gene are LNHDA and SQIVND (reference sequence). This CDR3 comprises 16 residues. V lost 1 base, J lost 2 bases, and 4 bases stayed unmatched. CDR3 coding DNA: TGTGCCAGTAGTATAGGAGGCGGGAGTAACACCGGGGAGCTGTTTTTT. This translates into CASSIGGGSNTGELFF.

V and J are TRBV7-8 and TRBJ1-6, with TRBD1 matching 7 bases. V shed 4 bases, J shed 9 bases, and the junction held 15 bases outside the gene matches. This CDR3 region has 17 residues. Germline V gives CDR1 SGHVS, CDR2 FQNEAQ. CDR3 loop: CASSYFEGVTGSSPLHF. The CDR3 DNA reads TGTGCCAGCAGCTATTTCGAAGGTGTGACAGGGAGTTCACCCCTCCACTTT.

The J gene is TRBJ2-7, the V gene TRBV5-6; D is perhaps TRBD2 (6 bases). The CDR3 covers 16 residues. Trimming left V 0 bases short and J 3 bases short, with 16 bases between. Germline CDR1 SGHDT, CDR2 YYEEEE. CDR3 protein: CASSLAVSSEVYEQYF. Here the CDR3 DNA reads TGTGCCAGCAGCTTGGCGGTTTCTAGCGAGGTCTACGAGCAGTACTTC. Full variable domain (remainder filled in from reference TRBV5-6 and TRBJ2-7): DAGVTQSPTHLIKTRGQQVTLRCSPKSGHDTVSWYQQALGQGPQFIFQYYEEEERQRGNFPDRFSGHQFPNYSSELNVNALLLGDSALYLCASSLAVSSEVYEQYFGPGTRLTVT.

The V call is TRBV30, the J call TRBJ1-2; 11 positions match TRBD1. Trimming took 2 bases from V and 2 from J; bases not matched to a gene: 4. Germline loops: CDR1 GTSNPN, CDR2 SVGIG (reference sequence). The CDR3 extends over 15 amino acids. As DNA, the CDR3 is TGTGCCTGGAGTAGGACAGGGGGCGCGAACTATGGCTACACCTTC. Protein sequence: CAWSRTGGANYGYTF. The variable domain in full, with the rest retrieved from reference TRBV30 and TRBJ1-2, is SQTIHQWPATLVQPVGSPLSLECTVEGTSNPNLYWYRQAAGRGLQLLFYSVGIGQISSEVPQNLSASRPQDRQFILSSKKLLLSDSGFYLCAWSRTGGANYGYTFGSGTRLTVV.

The chain is built from TRBV15 and TRBJ1-1; D is undetermined. The germline V gene encodes CDR1 LNHNV and CDR2 YYDKDF (reference sequence). V gave up 4 bases and J gave up 6 bases, with 12 bases separating them. This CDR3 comprises 13 residues. The CDR3: CATSTGLAPEAFF. The CDR3 DNA reads as TGTGCCACCAGCACCGGACTCGCGCCTGAAGCTTTCTTT. Together with reference TRBV15 and TRBJ1-1, the CDR3 gives the full variable domain: DAMVIQNPRYQVTQFGKPVTLSCSQTLNHNVMYWYQQKSSQAPKLLFHYYDKDFNNEADTPDNFQSRRPNTSFCFLDIRSPGLGDTAMYLCATSTGLAPEAFFGQGTRLTVV.

This clone was seen a handful of times. The chain uses TRBV28 and TRBJ2-3, with 8 bases lining up with TRBD2. In germline, CDR1 is MDHEN, CDR2 SYDVKM. V gave up 2 bases and J gave up 8 bases; unmatched junction bases: 12. The CDR3 sequence is 16 residues long. The CDR3, as DNA: TGTGCCAGCAGTTTAGGGAGTAGCGGGACATCTGGTACGCAGTATTTT. Its protein is CASSLGSSGTSGTQYF.

CDR3 sequence (DNA): TGTGCCAGCAGTATCCTCGGGAGCCCGGAAGCTTTCTTT. This codes for CASSILGSPEAFF. The chain employs TRBV27 and TRBJ1-1; D is ambiguous. Trimming removed 5 bases at V and 8 bases at J, with 15 bases between. The V gene's germline CDR1 is MNHEY and CDR2 SMNVEV (reference sequence). The CDR3 extends over 13 amino acids.

This chain connects TRBV7-2 to TRBJ2-1, with TRBD2 matching 11 bases. V lost 4 bases, J lost 0 bases, and 2 bases stayed unmatched. The V gene's germline CDR1 is SGHTA and CDR2 FQGNSA. The CDR3 has 16 residues. The DNA of the CDR3 is TGTGCCAGCAGCTCCACTAGCGGGAGCTCCTACAATGAGCAGTTCTTC. Translation: CASSSTSGSSYNEQFF. The entire variable domain, with the rest obtained from reference TRBV7-2 and TRBJ2-1, is as follows: GAGVSQSPSNKVTEKGKDVELRCDPISGHTALYWYRQSLGQGLEFLIYFQGNSAPDKSGLPSDRFSAERTGGSVSTLTIQRTQQEDSAVYLCASSSTSGSSYNEQFFGPGTRLTVL.

The V and J genes are TRBV4-3 and TRBJ1-5; D possibly corresponds to TRBD1 (5 bases). With 0 bases removed from V and 0 bases from J, the gap between germline ends came to 18 bases. Germline V gives CDR1 LGHNA, CDR2 YSLEER. CDR3 size: 19 residues. CDR3 DNA: TGCGCCAGCAGCCAAGATCTGAAAACCCGGGGGTATAGCAATCAGCCCCAGCATTTT. Protein product: CASSQDLKTRGYSNQPQHF.

The CDR3 here is CASSEGPSGRVYEQYF. The CDR3 DNA reads as TGTGCCAGCAGTGAAGGTCCTAGCGGGAGGGTCTACGAGCAGTACTTC. This chain links TRBV2 with TRBJ2-7; 12 bases agree with TRBD2. The germline CDR1 and CDR2 sequences are SNHLY and FYNNEI. Unmatched junction bases numbered 4, after V lost 1 base and J lost 3 bases. CDR3 size: 16 residues.

This clone was observed once. This chain connects TRBV5-4 to TRBJ1-3, with TRBD1 as a possible D gene (5 bases). The CDR3 totals 15 residues. V lost 0 bases to trimming and J lost 0 bases, with 7 bases between them. The germline CDR1 and CDR2 sequences are SGHNT and YYREEE (reference sequence). CDR3 DNA: TGTGCCAGCAGCTTGGGCGGGACCTCTGGAAACACCATATATTTT. Translated, it gives CASSLGGTSGNTIYF.

In this sample, this clone turned up once. The chain joins TRBV10-3 to TRBJ2-1; D ambiguous. V dropped 4 bases and J dropped 0 bases, with 7 bases sitting between them. This CDR3 contains 14 residues. Germline V gene sequence: CDR1 ENHRY, CDR2 SYGVKD. The CDR3 loop is CAISGTYSYNEQFF. CDR3 DNA sequence: TGTGCCATCAGTGGCACTTACTCCTACAATGAGCAGTTCTTC.

The chain is built from TRBV5-1 and TRBJ2-1; 11 positions agree with TRBD2. V lost 6 bases to trimming and J lost 5 bases; unmatched junction nucleotides: 7. This CDR3 comprises 15 residues. Germline V gene data show CDR1 as SGHRS and CDR2 as YFSETQ. CDR3 DNA: TGCGCCAGCATGGAACTAGCGGGAGAACACAATGAGCAGTTCTTC. Protein product: CASMELAGEHNEQFF.

This clone was observed a handful of times. The chain carries TRBV6-5 and TRBJ1-5, with 7 nucleotides matching TRBD1. Looked up from germline, CDR1 is MNHEY and CDR2 is SVGAGI. The CDR3 is 15 residues long. The J segment lost 2 bases and the V segment lost 5 bases, leaving 6 bases of the junction unmatched. The CDR3 spells CASSPTGLGNQPQHF. DNA for the CDR3: TGTGCCAGCAGTCCGACAGGGTTGGGCAATCAGCCCCAGCATTTT.

The rearrangement uses TRBV28 and TRBJ2-5, with D maybe TRBD1 (6 bases). The germline V and J ends were trimmed by 4 bases and 2 bases, with 14 bases remaining between them. CDR1 and CDR2 from the germline V gene are MDHEN and SYDVKM. The CDR3 totals 15 residues. In DNA form, the CDR3 reads TGTGCCAGCAGTTGGAAACAGGGTTGGCAAGAGACCCAGTACTTC. Amino acids: CASSWKQGWQETQYF.

The chain employs TRBV7-9 and TRBJ2-3; 9 nucleotides match TRBD2. The junction had 4 bases not matched to a gene; V was cut back by 5 bases and J by 1 base. The CDR3 runs 15 residues. The germline CDR1 and CDR2 sequences are SEHNR and FQNEAQ (reference sequence). DNA for the CDR3: TGTGCCAGCAGCCAATTAGCGGGGGGCACAGATACGCAGTATTTT. It translates to CASSQLAGGTDTQYF.

The chain joins TRBV4-3 to TRBJ1-2, with TRBD1 identical over 9 bases. Germline V CDR1 and CDR2: LGHNA, YSLEER. Unmatched junction bases numbered 8, after V lost 1 base and J lost 8 bases. This CDR3 contains 15 residues. Here the CDR3 reads CASSQVTGGASGYTF. The CDR3 DNA follows: TGCGCCAGCAGCCAAGTCACAGGGGGCGCGTCAGGCTACACCTTC.

This clone appeared a few times. The chain combines TRBV5-4 with TRBJ1-6; D unclear. CDR1 is SGHNT, CDR2 YYREEE, per germline (reference sequence). The CDR3 length is 16 residues. The V end lost 0 bases, the J end lost 5 bases, and 12 bases lay between the germline ends. Here the CDR3 DNA reads TGTGCCAGCAGCTTGGCCGCGGGTGTAGATAATTCACCCCTCCACTTT. It specifies CASSLAAGVDNSPLHF.

CDR3 nucleotides: TGTGCCAGCAGTTTGGAGGAGGTCGATGAGCAGTTCTTC. Translation gives CASSLEEVDEQFF. The J gene is TRBJ2-1, the V gene TRBV27, with D perhaps matching TRBD2 (5 bases). The CDR3 contains 13 residues. V shed 3 bases and J shed 8 bases, with 11 bases lying between them. CDR1 is MNHEY, CDR2 SMNVEV, per germline (reference sequence).

The rearrangement links TRBV28 to TRBJ2-7; 7 nucleotides line up with TRBD2. V lost 4 bases and J lost 2; bases outside the gene matches: 8. This CDR3 has 15 amino acids. Germline assignment: CDR1 MDHEN and CDR2 SYDVKM. The CDR3 loop reads CASSSLGRAAYEQYF. The CDR3 DNA is TGTGCCAGCAGTTCTCTGGGGAGGGCGGCCTACGAGCAGTACTTC.

DNA for the CDR3: TGTGCCAGCAGCCCCGCAGGTGGAATTGGAAACACCATATATTTT. It specifies CASSPAGGIGNTIYF. V is TRBV14 and J is TRBJ1-3; no clear D. CDR1 is SGHDN, CDR2 FVKESK, per germline. The ends were cut back, 4 bases at V and 3 bases at J, with 13 bases in the middle. The CDR3 runs to 15 residues. The variable domain in full, with the rest retrieved from reference TRBV14 and TRBJ1-3, is EAGVTQFPSHSVIEKGQTVTLRCDPISGHDNLYWYRRVMGKEIKFLLHFVKESKQDESGMPNNRFLAERTGGTYSTLKVQPAELEDSGVYFCASSPAGGIGNTIYFGEGSWLTVV.

On this clone: The junction shows a germline mismatch at one end, possibly a read error. The chain is built from TRBV2 and TRBJ2-1, with 8 nucleotides matching TRBD1. CDR1 is SNHLY and CDR2 is FYNNEI in the germline V gene. This CDR3 is built from 12 residues. In DNA, the CDR3 is TGTGCCAGCAGCGTTTTGGGAGACAGGGGACTCTTC. Its translation is CASSVLGDRGLF.